This passage covers 28 T cell receptor beta chains from one sample sequenced in a study of T cell repertoires in cytomegalovirus infection. These receptors are not linked to any known antigen. TCRdb re-analysed the reads in MiXCR, keeping a single row per CDR3 protein. This table holds approximately 730,000 distinct CDR3 sequences, around a third found once. The sample here was cultured PBMCs, taken from culture after CMV antigen stimulation. The source is a human donor in good health (CMV status not recorded). Some clones in this sample may be carry-over from other donors' samples.

This clonotype turned up a few times. V gene TRBV6-2 or TRBV6-3 combines with J gene TRBJ2-7, with TRBD1 as a possible D gene (6 bases). CDR1 and CDR2 (germline): MNHEY, SVGEGT. The CDR3 sequence is 13 residues long. V was clipped by 0 bases and J by 6 bases, with 9 bases between them. The CDR3, as DNA: TGTGCCAGCAGTTACTCGGGACAACGCGAGCAGTACTTC. Its protein product is CASSYSGQREQYF.

This clonotype was seen at least ten times. The CDR3 protein is CASSLYRLETQYF. The CDR3 DNA follows: TGTGCCAGCAGCTTATATCGATTGGAGACCCAGTACTTC. V is TRBV7-2 and J is TRBJ2-5; no definite D call. The germline V gene encodes CDR1 SGHTA and CDR2 FQGNSA. With 2 bases removed from V and 5 bases from J, the gap between germline ends came to 9 bases. CDR3 length: 13 residues.

A few counts support this clonotype. The V and J genes are TRBV4-1 and TRBJ1-5; D uncertain. From germline, CDR1 is MGHRA and CDR2 YSYEKL. The CDR3 length is 13 residues. The V end was cut by 1 base, the J end by 6 bases, with 7 bases between. In DNA form, the CDR3 reads TGCGCCAGCAGCCAAGTGTACCGTCAGCCCCAGCATTTT. It translates to CASSQVYRQPQHF.

The chain uses TRBV14 and TRBJ1-4; D not resolved. V lost 5 bases and J lost 5, with 18 bases in between. CDR1 is SGHDN, CDR2 FVKESK, per germline. The CDR3 contains 16 residues. The CDR3 DNA follows: TGTGCCAGCAGCGAAGGTCCTGTCGGGCGGAATGAAAAACTGTTTTTT. As protein: CASSEGPVGRNEKLFF.

This clonotype was observed many times. V and J are TRBV7-8 and TRBJ1-3; the D is unclear. Germline lookup yields CDR1 SGHVS and CDR2 FQNEAQ. The CDR3 loop spans 15 amino acids. The germline V and J ends were trimmed by 5 bases and 4 bases, with 15 bases remaining between them. The CDR3 nucleotides are TGTGCCAGCAGCCCCACGACGTCGGCCGGAAACACCATATATTTT. Translated, it gives CASSPTTSAGNTIYF.

This clonotype has more than one count but fewer than ten. The chain joins TRBV7-9 to TRBJ2-7, with 11 bases identical to TRBD1. The CDR3 is 15 residues long. Germline V CDR1 and CDR2: SEHNR, FQNEAQ (reference sequence). After removal of 5 bases from V and 3 bases from J, the junction contained 6 bases not matched to a gene. CDR3 nucleotide sequence: TGTGCCAGCAGCGCGCCGGACAGGGGGCTCTACGAGCAGTACTTC. It translates to CASSAPDRGLYEQYF.

The CDR3 reads CAWTGTQETQYF. The CDR3 DNA reads as TGTGCCTGGACGGGGACCCAAGAGACCCAGTACTTC. The chain is built from TRBV30 and TRBJ2-5, with D perhaps assigned TRBD1 or TRBD2 (5 bases each). CDR3 length equals 12 residues. Germline V gene lookup returns CDR1 GTSNPN and CDR2 SVGIG (reference sequence). Trimming shortened V by 4 bases and J by 1 base, and 7 bases separated the two germline ends.

V gene TRBV7-6 combines with J gene TRBJ2-1; 12 nucleotides line up with TRBD2. The CDR3 spans 17 residues. Germline lookup yields CDR1 SGHVS and CDR2 FNYEAQ. Germline trimming cut 4 bases from V and 8 bases from J; bases unmatched to any gene: 12. The CDR3: CASSSELAGGREDEQFF. CDR3 in DNA: TGTGCCAGCAGCTCCGAACTAGCGGGGGGCCGCGAGGATGAGCAGTTCTTC. Together with reference TRBV7-6 and TRBJ2-1, the CDR3 gives the full variable domain: GAGVSQSPRYKVTKRGQDVALRCDPISGHVSLYWYRQALGQGPEFLTYFNYEAQQDKSGLPNDRFSAERPEGSISTLTIQRTEQRDSAMYRCASSSELAGGREDEQFFGPGTRLTVL.

This sequence joins TRBV4-2 and TRBJ1-1; D is unresolved. Germline V gives CDR1 LGHNA, CDR2 YNFKEQ. There are 13 residues in the CDR3. The V end lost 2 bases, the J end lost 1 base, and 5 bases lay between the germline ends. CDR3 region: CASSQLSNTEAFF. CDR3 bases: TGTGCCAGCAGCCAACTCTCGAACACTGAAGCTTTCTTT.

The CDR3 coding sequence is TGTGCCAGCAGTTTTATACACGTTAGCAATCAGCCCCAGCATTTT. Translating gives CASSFIHVSNQPQHF. J is TRBJ1-5 and V is TRBV28, with no clear D. Per germline, CDR1 MDHEN and CDR2 SYDVKM. V was trimmed by 3 bases and J by 0 bases, leaving 9 bases between them. This CDR3 spans 15 amino acids. The full variable domain, in which reference TRBV28 and TRBJ1-5 provide the parts outside the CDR3, is DVKVTQSSRYLVKRTGEKVFLECVQDMDHENMFWYRQDPGLGLRLIYFSYDVKMKEKGDIPEGYSVSREKKERFSLILESASTNQTSMYLCASSFIHVSNQPQHFGDGTRLSIL.

This clonotype was seen ten or more times. V is TRBV7-2 and J is TRBJ2-1; the D is unclear. V was trimmed by 3 bases and J by 2 bases, leaving 11 bases between them. CDR3 size: 15 residues. Germline values: CDR1 SGHTA, CDR2 FQGNSA. CDR3 sequence: CASSFLGSPYNEQFF. The CDR3 DNA reads TGTGCCAGCAGCTTTCTCGGGTCCCCCTACAATGAGCAGTTCTTC.

V gene TRBV7-9 combines with J gene TRBJ2-1; tentatively, D is TRBD1 (5 bases). Trimming removed 2 bases at V and 8 bases at J, with 7 bases between. The CDR3 sequence is 12 residues long. The germline gives CDR1 SEHNR, CDR2 FQNEAQ (reference sequence). CDR3 in amino acids: CASSLPRDEQFF. The CDR3 nucleotides read TGTGCCAGCAGCTTACCCAGGGATGAGCAGTTCTTC.

The CDR3, as DNA: TGTGCCAGCAGCCTATGGACTAGCGGGGGAAGCTCCTACAATGAGCAGTTCTTC. This gives the protein CASSLWTSGGSSYNEQFF. The chain is built from TRBV14 and TRBJ2-1; 13 bases map to TRBD2. The V and J ends lost 4 bases and 0 bases, in that order; junction bases with no gene match: 6. Germline lookup yields CDR1 SGHDN and CDR2 FVKESK. The CDR3 consists of 18 residues.

This clonotype came up many times. The chain is built from TRBV7-2 and TRBJ1-6; D remains ambiguous. The V gene's germline CDR1 is SGHTA and CDR2 FQGNSA. Trimming cost V 2 bases and J 9 bases, with 11 bases left between them. This CDR3 contains 14 residues. CDR3 bases: TGTGCCAGCAGCTTATCGCTGACCATTTCACCCCTCCACTTT. Its translation: CASSLSLTISPLHF.

The chain combines TRBV2 with TRBJ1-1; D call uncertain. V lost 7 bases and J 1 base, leaving 7 bases between the germline ends. The CDR3 sequence is 12 residues long. Germline V CDR1 and CDR2: SNHLY, FYNNEI. As DNA, the CDR3 is TGTGCCAGCAAACAGCAGAACACTGAAGCTTTCTTT. Residues: CASKQQNTEAFF.

This chain uses TRBV6-8 with TRBJ1-5; the D gene is possibly TRBD1 (6 bases). CDR3 size: 14 residues. V was clipped by 5 bases and J by 6 bases, with 14 bases between them. CDR1 and CDR2 from the germline V gene are MNHGY and SAAAGT. The DNA for the CDR3 is TGTGCCAGCAGTGGCACAGGGATAAGTCAGCCCCAGCATTTT. Translating it yields CASSGTGISQPQHF.

This rearrangement joins TRBV7-9 to TRBJ1-2; D unclear. Germline CDR1 SEHNR, CDR2 FQNEAQ (reference sequence). The CDR3 runs 14 residues. V dropped 0 bases and J dropped 7 bases, with 12 bases sitting between them. The CDR3 sequence: CASSLAGVPIGYTF. In DNA, the CDR3 is TGTGCCAGCAGCTTAGCTGGGGTACCTATTGGCTACACCTTC.

There are a few counts of this clonotype. CDR3 DNA: TGTGCCAGCAGCTCAGGCGTGGGGCAAGGCTATGGCTACACCTTC. Amino acid sequence: CASSSGVGQGYGYTF. V gene TRBV7-8 combines with J gene TRBJ1-2; a possible D gene is TRBD1 (5 bases). The germline V gene has CDR1 SGHVS and CDR2 FQNEAQ. CDR3 length equals 15 residues. Trimming left V 4 bases short and J 4 bases short, with 16 bases between.

J is TRBJ2-2 and V is TRBV5-1; D not resolved. Germline CDR1 SGHRS, CDR2 YFSETQ. There are 11 residues in the CDR3. V lost 7 bases, J lost 2 bases, and 3 bases lay in between. The CDR3 protein is CASANTGELFF. The DNA for the CDR3 is TGCGCCAGCGCTAACACCGGGGAGCTGTTTTTT.

The chain couples TRBV4-2 to TRBJ2-3; the match to TRBD2 covers 9 bases. The CDR3 runs 17 residues. CDR1 is LGHNA and CDR2 is YNFKEQ in the germline V gene. Germline trimming cut 0 bases from V and 2 bases from J; bases unmatched to any gene: 6. CDR3 DNA sequence: TGTGCCAGCAGCCAAGAGCGAGCGGGGGGCCTCACAGATACGCAGTATTTT. Its translation: CASSQERAGGLTDTQYF.

V and J are TRBV2 and TRBJ1-3; D remains ambiguous. In germline, CDR1 is SNHLY, CDR2 FYNNEI. Trimming left V 4 bases short and J 0 bases short, with 13 bases between. The CDR3 is 16 amino acids. The CDR3 DNA reads as TGTGCCAGCAGTGTGGAGCCACCAAGCTCTGGAAACACCATATATTTT. It specifies CASSVEPPSSGNTIYF.

This clonotype was found a few times. CDR3 bases: TGTGCCAGCAGCTTGGAACTCGACTCCTACAATGAGCAGTTCTTC. Its translation is CASSLELDSYNEQFF. This chain links TRBV5-5 with TRBJ2-1; D remains unclear. Trimming took off 0 bases at V and 0 bases at J, with 7 bases between the two ends. This CDR3 spans 15 amino acids. Looked up from germline, CDR1 is SGHKS and CDR2 is YYEKEE (reference sequence).

This clonotype has ten or more counts. V and J are TRBV7-2 and TRBJ1-2; 7 nucleotides line up with TRBD1. Germline-derived CDR1 and CDR2 are SGHTA and FQGNSA. With 0 bases clipped from V and 6 bases from J, the junction kept 7 bases outside the gene matches. The CDR3 contains 15 residues. CDR3 bases: TGTGCCAGCAGCTTAGCCCAGCGGCAGGGGGATGGCTACACCTTC. Its protein is CASSLAQRQGDGYTF.

This clonotype was found many times. The chain joins TRBV7-2 to TRBJ2-7, with D perhaps TRBD1 (5 bases). The CDR3 consists of 16 residues. Germline V lookup: CDR1 SGHTA, CDR2 FQGNSA. Trimming removed 2 bases from V and 1 base from J, with 15 bases in between. CDR3: CASSLRRAGLSYEQYF. In DNA form, the CDR3 reads TGTGCCAGCAGCTTAAGAAGGGCAGGGTTATCCTACGAGCAGTACTTC.

This clonotype came up a few times. The chain recombines TRBV12-3 or TRBV12-4 with TRBJ2-7; 7 nucleotides line up with TRBD2. This CDR3 is built from 14 residues. V gave up 3 bases and J gave up 6 bases; unmatched junction bases: 8. As DNA, the CDR3 is TGTGCCAGCAGTTTCGGGGGGTCTGGTGGCGAGCAGTACTTC. It translates to CASSFGGSGGEQYF.

The chain is built from TRBV6-1 and TRBJ1-2; TRBD1 agrees at 7 bases. CDR1 is MNHNS, CDR2 SASEGT, per germline. V shed 6 bases, J shed 6 bases, and the junction held 16 bases outside the gene matches. CDR3 length equals 16 residues. CDR3 protein: CASSSFFGKTGDGYTF. Written as DNA, the CDR3 is TGTGCCAGCAGCTCATTTTTCGGAAAAACAGGGGATGGCTACACCTTC.

This clonotype has more than one count but fewer than ten. The J gene is TRBJ1-1, the V gene TRBV10-3, with D hard to call. The germline V gene has CDR1 ENHRY and CDR2 SYGVKD. Trimming removed 0 bases at V and 10 bases at J, with 12 bases between. The CDR3 runs 13 residues. The CDR3 protein is CAISESIGPGAFF. The CDR3 bases are TGTGCCATCAGTGAGTCGATTGGGCCAGGAGCTTTCTTT.

The table lists this clonotype with a few counts. The V and J genes are TRBV7-2 and TRBJ1-1, with no clear D. V was clipped by 5 bases and J by 3 bases, with 10 bases between them. CDR3 length equals 13 residues. In germline, CDR1 is SGHTA, CDR2 FQGNSA. For the CDR3, the DNA is TGTGCCAGCAGCGTCGTCGGGGACACTGAAGCTTTCTTT. Protein sequence: CASSVVGDTEAFF.